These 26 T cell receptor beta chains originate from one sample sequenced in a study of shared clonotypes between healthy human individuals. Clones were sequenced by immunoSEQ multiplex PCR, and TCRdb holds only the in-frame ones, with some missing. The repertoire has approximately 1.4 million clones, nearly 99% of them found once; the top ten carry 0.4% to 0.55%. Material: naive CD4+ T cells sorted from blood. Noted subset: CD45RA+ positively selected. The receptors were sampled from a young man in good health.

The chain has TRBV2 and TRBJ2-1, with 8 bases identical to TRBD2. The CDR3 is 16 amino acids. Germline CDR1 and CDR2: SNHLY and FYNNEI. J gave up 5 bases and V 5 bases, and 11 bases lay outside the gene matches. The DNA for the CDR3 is TGTGCCAGCAGTCCCCAACGACTAGCGAGGAACAATGAGCAGTTCTTC. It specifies CASSPQRLARNNEQFF.

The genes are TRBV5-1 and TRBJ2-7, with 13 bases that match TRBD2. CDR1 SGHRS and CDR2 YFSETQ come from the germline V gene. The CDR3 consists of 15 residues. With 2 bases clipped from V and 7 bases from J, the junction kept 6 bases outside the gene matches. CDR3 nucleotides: TGCGCCAGCAGCTTTGGACTAGCGGGAGTGGGGGAGCAGTACTTC. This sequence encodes CASSFGLAGVGEQYF.

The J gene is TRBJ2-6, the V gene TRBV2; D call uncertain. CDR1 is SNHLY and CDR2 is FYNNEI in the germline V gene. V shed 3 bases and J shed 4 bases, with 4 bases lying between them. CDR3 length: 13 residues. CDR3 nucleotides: TGTGCCAGCAGTGATTGGGGGGCCAACGTCCTGACTTTC. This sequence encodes CASSDWGANVLTF.

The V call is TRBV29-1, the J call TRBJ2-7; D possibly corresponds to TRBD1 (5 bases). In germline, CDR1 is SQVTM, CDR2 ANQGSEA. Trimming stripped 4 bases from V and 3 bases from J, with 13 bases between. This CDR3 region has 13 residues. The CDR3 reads CSVVRQDIYEQYF. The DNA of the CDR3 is TGCAGCGTTGTTCGTCAGGACATCTACGAGCAGTACTTC.

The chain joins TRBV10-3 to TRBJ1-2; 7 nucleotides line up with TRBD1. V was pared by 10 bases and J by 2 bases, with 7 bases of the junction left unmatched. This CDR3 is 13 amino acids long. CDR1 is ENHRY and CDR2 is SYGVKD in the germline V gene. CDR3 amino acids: CANSGQPNYGYTF. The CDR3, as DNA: TGTGCCAACTCGGGACAGCCAAACTATGGCTACACCTTC.

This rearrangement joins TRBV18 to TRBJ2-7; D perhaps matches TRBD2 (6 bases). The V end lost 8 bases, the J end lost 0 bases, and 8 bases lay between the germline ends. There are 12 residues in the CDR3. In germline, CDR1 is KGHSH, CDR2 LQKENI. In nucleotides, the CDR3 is TGTGCCAGCGGGGGGAGCTCCTACGAGCAGTACTTC. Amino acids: CASGGSSYEQYF.

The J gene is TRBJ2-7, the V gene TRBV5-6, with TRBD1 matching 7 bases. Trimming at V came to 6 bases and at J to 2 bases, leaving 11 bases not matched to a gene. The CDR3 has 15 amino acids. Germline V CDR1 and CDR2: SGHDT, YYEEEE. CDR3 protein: CASTRWDRTTYEQYF. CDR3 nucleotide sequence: TGTGCCAGCACCCGGTGGGACAGAACGACCTACGAGCAGTACTTC.

CDR3 sequence: CASSFNLKVTGNTIYF. As DNA, the CDR3 is TGTGCCAGCAGCTTTAATTTGAAGGTTACTGGAAACACCATATATTTT. This chain links TRBV7-9 with TRBJ1-3; no reliable D call. This CDR3 is built from 16 residues. Germline CDR1 SEHNR, CDR2 FQNEAQ (reference sequence). V shed 3 bases and J shed 2 bases, with 14 bases lying between them.

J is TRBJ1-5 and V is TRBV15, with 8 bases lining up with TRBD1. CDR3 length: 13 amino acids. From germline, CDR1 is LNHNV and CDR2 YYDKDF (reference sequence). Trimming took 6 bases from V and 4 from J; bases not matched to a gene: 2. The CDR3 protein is CATRGQANQPQHF. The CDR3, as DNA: TGTGCCACCAGGGGACAGGCTAATCAGCCCCAGCATTTT.

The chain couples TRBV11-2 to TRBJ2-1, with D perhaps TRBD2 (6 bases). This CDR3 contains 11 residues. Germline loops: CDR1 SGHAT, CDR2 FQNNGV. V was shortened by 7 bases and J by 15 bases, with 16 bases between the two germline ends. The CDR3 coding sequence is TGTGCCAGCAACCTCGGGAGTAATCGGTTCTTC. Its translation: CASNLGSNRFF. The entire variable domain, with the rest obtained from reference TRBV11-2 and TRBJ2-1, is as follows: EAGVAQSPRYKIIEKRQSVAFWCNPISGHATLYWYQQILGQGPKLLIQFQNNGVVDDSQLPKDRFSAERLKGVDSTLKIQPAKLEDSAVYLCASNLGSNRFFGPGTRLTVL.

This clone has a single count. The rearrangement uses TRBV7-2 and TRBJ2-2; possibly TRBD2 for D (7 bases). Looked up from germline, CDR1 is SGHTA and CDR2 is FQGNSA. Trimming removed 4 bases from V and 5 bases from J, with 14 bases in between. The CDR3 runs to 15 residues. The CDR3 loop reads CASSSTGGHTGELFF. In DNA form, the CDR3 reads TGTGCCAGCAGCTCTACCGGGGGGCATACCGGGGAGCTGTTTTTT.

The CDR3 is CASSLAAGTAETQYF. DNA of the CDR3: TGTGCCAGCAGCTTAGCGGCCGGGACTGCCGAGACCCAGTACTTC. This chain links TRBV7-9 with TRBJ2-5; D perhaps matches TRBD2 (6 bases). This CDR3 contains 15 residues. The germline CDR1 and CDR2 sequences are SEHNR and FQNEAQ (reference sequence). V lost 0 bases, J lost 5 bases, and 13 bases lay in between.

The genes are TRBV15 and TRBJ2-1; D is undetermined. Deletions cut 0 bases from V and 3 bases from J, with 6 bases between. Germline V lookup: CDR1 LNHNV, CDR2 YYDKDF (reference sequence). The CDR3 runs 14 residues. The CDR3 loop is CATSRDNFYNEQFF. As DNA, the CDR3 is TGTGCCACCAGCAGAGATAACTTCTACAATGAGCAGTTCTTC.

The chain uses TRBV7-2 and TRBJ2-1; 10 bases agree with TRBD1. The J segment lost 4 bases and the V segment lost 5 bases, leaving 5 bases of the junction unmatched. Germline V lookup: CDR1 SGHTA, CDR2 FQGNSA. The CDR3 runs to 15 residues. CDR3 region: CASSRDRGRYNEQFF. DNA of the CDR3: TGTGCCAGCAGCCGCGACAGGGGGCGGTACAATGAGCAGTTCTTC. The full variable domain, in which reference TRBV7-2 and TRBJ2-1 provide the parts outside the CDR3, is GAGVSQSPSNKVTEKGKDVELRCDPISGHTALYWYRQSLGQGLEFLIYFQGNSAPDKSGLPSDRFSAERTGGSVSTLTIQRTQQEDSAVYLCASSRDRGRYNEQFFGPGTRLTVL.

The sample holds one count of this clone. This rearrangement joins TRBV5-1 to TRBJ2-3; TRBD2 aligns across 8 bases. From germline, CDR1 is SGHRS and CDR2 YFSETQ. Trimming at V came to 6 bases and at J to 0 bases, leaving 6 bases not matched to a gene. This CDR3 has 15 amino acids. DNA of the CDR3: TGCGCCAGCAAGGACCCTAGCGGGAGCACAGATACGCAGTATTTT. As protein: CASKDPSGSTDTQYF.

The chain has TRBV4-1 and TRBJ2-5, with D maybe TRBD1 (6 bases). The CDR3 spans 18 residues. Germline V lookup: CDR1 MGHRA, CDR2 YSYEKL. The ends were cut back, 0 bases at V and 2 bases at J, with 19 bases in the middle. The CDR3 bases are TGCGCCAGCAGCCAAGATGGTGGGAGAGCCACAGGGCAAGAGACCCAGTACTTC. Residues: CASSQDGGRATGQETQYF.

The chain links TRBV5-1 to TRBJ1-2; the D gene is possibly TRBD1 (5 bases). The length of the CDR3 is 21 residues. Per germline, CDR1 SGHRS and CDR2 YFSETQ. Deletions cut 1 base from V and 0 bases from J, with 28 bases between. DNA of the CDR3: TGCGCCAGCAGCTTGTTATTAGTGAGGAGCAGGGTCGAAGCAACTAACTATGGCTACACCTTC. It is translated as CASSLLLVRSRVEATNYGYTF.

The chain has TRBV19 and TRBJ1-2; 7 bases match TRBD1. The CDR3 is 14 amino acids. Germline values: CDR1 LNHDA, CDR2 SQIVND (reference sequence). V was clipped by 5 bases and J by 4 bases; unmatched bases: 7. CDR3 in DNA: TGTGCCAGTAGTTATCCAGGGGGGACCTATGGCTACACCTTC. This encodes CASSYPGGTYGYTF. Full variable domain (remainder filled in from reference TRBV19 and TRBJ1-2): DGGITQSPKYLFRKEGQNVTLSCEQNLNHDAMYWYRQDPGQGLRLIYYSQIVNDFQKGDIAEGYSVSREKKESFPLTVTSAQKNPTAFYLCASSYPGGTYGYTFGSGTRLTVV.

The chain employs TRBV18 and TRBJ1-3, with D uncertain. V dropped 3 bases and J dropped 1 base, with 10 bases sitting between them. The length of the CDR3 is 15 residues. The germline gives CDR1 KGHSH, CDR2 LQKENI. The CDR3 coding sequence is TGTGCCAGCTCACCTAACGGCCCATCTGGAAACACCATATATTTT. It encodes CASSPNGPSGNTIYF.

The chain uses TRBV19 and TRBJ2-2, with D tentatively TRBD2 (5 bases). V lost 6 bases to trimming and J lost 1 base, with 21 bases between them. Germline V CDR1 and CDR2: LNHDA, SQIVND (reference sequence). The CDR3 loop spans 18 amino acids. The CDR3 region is CASRRAFRGELNTGELFF. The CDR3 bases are TGTGCCAGTAGGCGTGCGTTTCGGGGAGAATTGAACACCGGGGAGCTGTTTTTT.

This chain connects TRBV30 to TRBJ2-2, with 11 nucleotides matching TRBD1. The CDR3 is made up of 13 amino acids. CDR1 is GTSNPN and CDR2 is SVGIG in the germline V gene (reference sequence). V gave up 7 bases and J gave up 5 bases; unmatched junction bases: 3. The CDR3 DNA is TGTGCCTACCGGGACAGGGGGACCGGGGAGCTGTTTTTT. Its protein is CAYRDRGTGELFF.

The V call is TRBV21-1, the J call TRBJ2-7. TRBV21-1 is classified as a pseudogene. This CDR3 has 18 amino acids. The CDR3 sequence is CASSVGALMQTTTYEQYF. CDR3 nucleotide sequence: TGTGCCAGCAGCGTTGGGGCCCTAATGCAGACTACGACCTACGAGCAGTACTTC.

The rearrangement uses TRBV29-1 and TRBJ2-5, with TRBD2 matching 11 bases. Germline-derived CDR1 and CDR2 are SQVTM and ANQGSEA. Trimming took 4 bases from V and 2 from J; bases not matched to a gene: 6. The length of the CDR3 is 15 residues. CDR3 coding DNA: TGCAGCGTTGCACGGACTAGCGGGCCACAAGAGACCCAGTACTTC. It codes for CSVARTSGPQETQYF.

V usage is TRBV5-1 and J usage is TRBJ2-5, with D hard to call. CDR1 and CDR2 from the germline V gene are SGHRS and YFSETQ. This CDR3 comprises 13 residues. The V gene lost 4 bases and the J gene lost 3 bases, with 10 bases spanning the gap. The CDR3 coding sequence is TGCGCCAGCAGCGTGGGTAGTGAAGAGACCCAGTACTTC. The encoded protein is CASSVGSEETQYF.

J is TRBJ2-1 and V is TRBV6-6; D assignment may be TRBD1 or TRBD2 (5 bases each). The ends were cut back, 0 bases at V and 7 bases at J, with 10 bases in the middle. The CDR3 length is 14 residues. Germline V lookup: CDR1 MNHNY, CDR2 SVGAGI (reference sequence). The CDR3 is CASSYSRGLNEQFF. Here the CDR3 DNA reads TGTGCCAGCAGTTACTCGAGGGGTTTAAATGAGCAGTTCTTC.

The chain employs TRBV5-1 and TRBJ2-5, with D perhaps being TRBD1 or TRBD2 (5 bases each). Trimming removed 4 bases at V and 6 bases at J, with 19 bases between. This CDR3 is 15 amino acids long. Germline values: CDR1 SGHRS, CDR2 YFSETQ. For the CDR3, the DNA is TGCGCCAGCAGCACCTCCTGGGACCCTAAGAAGACCCAGTACTTC. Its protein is CASSTSWDPKKTQYF.